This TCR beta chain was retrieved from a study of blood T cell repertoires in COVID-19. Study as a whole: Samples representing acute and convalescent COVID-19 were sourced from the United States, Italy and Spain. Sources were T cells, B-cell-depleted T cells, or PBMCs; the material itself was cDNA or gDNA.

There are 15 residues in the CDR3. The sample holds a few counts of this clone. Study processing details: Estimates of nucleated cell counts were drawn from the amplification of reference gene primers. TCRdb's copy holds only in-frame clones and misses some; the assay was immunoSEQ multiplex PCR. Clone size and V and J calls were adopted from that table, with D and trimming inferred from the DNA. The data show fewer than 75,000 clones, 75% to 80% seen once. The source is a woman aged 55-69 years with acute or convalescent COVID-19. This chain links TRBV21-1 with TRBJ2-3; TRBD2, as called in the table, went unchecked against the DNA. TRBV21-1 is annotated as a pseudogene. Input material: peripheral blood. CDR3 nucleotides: TGTGCCAGCAGCACCGCGGGACCTGGGGCAGATACGCAGTATTTT. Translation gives CASSTAGPGADTQYF.